The TCR beta chain described here comes from a study of T cell responses to AZD1222 COVID-19 vaccine. Clones were sequenced by immunoSEQ multiplex PCR, and TCRdb holds only the in-frame ones, with some missing. The sample has about 180,000 clones; 85% to 90% are singletons. The CDR3 is 15 residues long. V was pared by 3 bases and J by 0 bases, with 12 bases between. Germline CDR1 is SGDLS and CDR2 is YYNGEE. The receptor was derived from an adult in good health. V and J are TRBV9 and TRBJ2-5; D assignment may be TRBD1 or TRBD2 (5 bases each). This sample comprised peripheral blood, obtained on day 0 of AZD1222 vaccination. CDR3 sequence reads: CASSEPGTDQETQYF. The CDR3 DNA sequence: TGTGCCAGCAGCGAGCCCGGGACGGACCAAGAGACCCAGTACTTC. The full variable domain, its missing parts supplied by reference TRBV9 and TRBJ2-5, is DSGVTQTPKHLITATGQRVTLRCSPRSGDLSVYWYQQSLDQGLQFLIQYYNGEERAKGNILERFSAQQFPDLHSELNLSSLELGDSALYFCASSEPGTDQETQYFGPGTRLLVL.